This T cell receptor beta chain is drawn from a study of blood T cells in healthy people across ages (dated by TCRdb to the mid-2010s). At the level of the whole study: In model experiments, template switching captured about one uniquely barcoded TCR beta cDNA molecule for every two T cells. The study measured age-related changes in TCR beta repertoire diversity using deep sequencing normalized with unique cDNA molecular identifiers. Donors were grouped into four age groups: young (average approximately 15 years), middle-aged (39), aged (62) and long-lived (roughly 80). The study analyzed two additional independent replicas of 1 million unique cDNA reads from the same blood draw for two donors, one aged 18 to 30 and one aged 80 or older. Points the paper makes about the study in general: There was a strong correlation between observed TCR beta diversity and the percentage of naive T cells measured by flow cytometry. As age increased, observed TCR beta diversity per million T cells dropped in a roughly linear way, and a significant reduction was already evident by age around 41. Estimates of total diversity based on one million sequenced T cells were regarded as lower bounds and as underestimates. Because the CMV infection status of the donors was unknown, age-related changes in expanded clonotypes may potentially have been confounded. The long-lived group showed more naive CD4+ T cells, fewer expanded clones and increased TCR diversity than the aged group, suggesting age selection. Conclusive comparison of naive and antigen-experienced compartments was prevented by the profiling of bulk unsorted PBMCs.

Libraries came from 5' RACE. The run used an Illumina HiSeq 2500. A second PCR of about 6 to 11 cycles was run with a J-beta primer mix and a sample-barcoded 5' primer. Each TCR beta cDNA molecule received a unique molecular identifier from a template-switch 5' adaptor carrying 12 random nucleotides. Each sample yielded at least 3 million CDR3-containing paired-end reads. First-strand cDNA synthesis was performed from all RNA using the Mint cDNA synthesis kit, with priming by a TRBC-specific oligonucleotide. Following uracil-DNA glycosylase treatment, a first 18-cycle PCR with universal primers M1SS and BC2_uni_R was performed on all cDNA. From the authors' description of their analysis: For normalization, 1 million high-quality reads were randomly selected from each sample, with every read carrying a distinct molecular identifier. Reads sharing molecular identifiers were discarded rather than binned into consensus sequences. MiTCR, run with a Q25 quality threshold and the strictest error-elimination algorithm, handled CDR3 identification, clonotype clustering and error correction. A nonparametric unseen species model with Euler transformation was used to estimate lower-bound total TCR beta diversity. TCRdb passed the public sequencing reads through fastp at Q25 and MiXCR, retaining productive beta sequences. Every CDR3 protein is listed once, alongside the most common genes and DNA of its rows. These V and J calls are TCRdb output, not the study's own analysis. In this sample the table shows about 570,000 distinct CDR3 sequences, over 25% of which occur a single time. Of the sample, about 3.3% is held by the ten largest clones.

Remarks on this clonotype: Its recognized antigen is unknown. Base qualities were left out, and no much larger clone turns up one base away.

Systemically healthy Caucasian individuals from Russia, approximately 39 in total and aged roughly 6 to 100 years, were included as donors. Around 10 milliliters of peripheral blood were drawn from each donor into EDTA-treated Vacutainer tubes. PBMCs were isolated by Ficoll-Paque density-gradient centrifugation, with at least 7 million obtained per sample. Trizol reagent was used to extract total RNA from PBMCs, with at least 6 micrograms per sample. Naive CD45RAhigh/CD27high T cell percentages were measured by flow cytometry on a PBMC aliquot from every donor. These records were also assigned to another study, of T cells of mothers and their children. The second study also describes: Nine systemically healthy Caucasian individuals served as donors, namely three mothers together with their six children. cDNA synthesis consumed the entire amount of extracted RNA, loaded at about 1.5 ug RNA in each 15 ul reaction. In the second PCR, the M1S primer added sample barcodes and 2-4 random nucleotides. Over 8.5 million TCR beta CDR3 reads were obtained for each mother, and approximately 3.2 million reads were obtained for each child. In both related and unrelated pairs, thymic selection shapes the output of TCR recombination in a similar way, with inherited differences having only a minor effect. Normalized repertoire overlap in related mother-child pairs was always slightly higher than in unrelated mother-child pairs, but the difference was never significant. With a sensitivity of about 100 clones per million clonotypes, no persistent microchimeric T cell clones were detected. Deep NGS was used in the study to compare the TCR beta repertoires of mothers and children and to look for features that separate related mother-child pairs from unrelated individuals. On average, the children were approximately 11 +/- 4 years old, while the mothers were around 40 +/- 4 years old. After adapter ligation was performed with NEBNext reagents, the libraries were sequenced on an Illumina HiSeq 2000 with 100+100 nt paired-end reads. To avoid cross-contamination, the mother libraries and the child libraries were prepared a month apart and sequenced in separate runs. Between about 500,000 and 2,100,000 distinct TCR beta clonotypes were identified per donor. Naive TCR beta clonotypes were estimated from low-frequency clonotypes matched to each donor's FACS-determined naive share, without sorting.

What was sequenced was blood. The source of this sequence is a boy aged 2 to 10 in good health.

The nucleotide sequence reads as follows: TGTGCCAGCAGCTTCGTCGCAGGGGGGTTCACTAGCTCCCAAGAGACCCAGTACTTC. Translated, it reads CASSFVAGGFTSSQETQYF. The rearrangement combines TRBV7-9 with TRBJ2-5; TRBD1 could be the D gene, as 7 bases match. V was cut back by 3 bases and J by 1 base, leaving a gap of 24 bases between them. Taken from the germline V gene (reference sequence), the CDR1 and CDR2 loops are SEHNR and FQNEAQ. The CDR3 runs 19 amino acids, cysteine and phenylalanine included. Just the 57-base CDR3 DNA is kept, in frame starting at base 1.